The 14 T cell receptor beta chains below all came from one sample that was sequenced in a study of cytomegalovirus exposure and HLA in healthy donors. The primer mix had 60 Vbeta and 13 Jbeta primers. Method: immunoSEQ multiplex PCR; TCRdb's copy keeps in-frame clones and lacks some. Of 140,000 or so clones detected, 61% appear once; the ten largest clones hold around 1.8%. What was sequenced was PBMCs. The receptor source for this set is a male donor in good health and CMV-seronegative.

CDR3 nucleotide sequence: TGCGCCAGCAGCTTCCGCTACAATGAGCAGTTCTTC. Translated, it gives CASSFRYNEQFF. The chain combines TRBV5-1 with TRBJ2-1; D call uncertain. CDR3 length: 12 amino acids. In germline, CDR1 is SGHRS, CDR2 YFSETQ. V was clipped by 2 bases and J by 3 bases, with 3 bases between them.

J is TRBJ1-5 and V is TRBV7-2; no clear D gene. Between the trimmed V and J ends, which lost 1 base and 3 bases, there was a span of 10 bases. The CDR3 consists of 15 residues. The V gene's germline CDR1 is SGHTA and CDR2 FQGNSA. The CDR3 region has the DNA TGTGCCAGCAGCTTAGGTTCGGGATACAATCAGCCCCAGCATTTT. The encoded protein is CASSLGSGYNQPQHF.

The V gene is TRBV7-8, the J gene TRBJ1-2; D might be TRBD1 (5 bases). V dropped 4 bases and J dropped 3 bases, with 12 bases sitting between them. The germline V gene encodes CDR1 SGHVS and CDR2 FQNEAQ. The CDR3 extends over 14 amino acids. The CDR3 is CASSSLGGDYGYTF. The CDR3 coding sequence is TGTGCCAGCAGCTCCCTTGGGGGGGACTATGGCTACACCTTC.

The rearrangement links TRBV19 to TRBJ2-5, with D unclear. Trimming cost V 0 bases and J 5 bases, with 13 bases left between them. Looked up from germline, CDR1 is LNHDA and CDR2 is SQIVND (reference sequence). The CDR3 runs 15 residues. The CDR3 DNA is TGTGCCAGTAGTATAGATTATTTGGTGCGGGAGACCCAGTACTTC. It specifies CASSIDYLVRETQYF.

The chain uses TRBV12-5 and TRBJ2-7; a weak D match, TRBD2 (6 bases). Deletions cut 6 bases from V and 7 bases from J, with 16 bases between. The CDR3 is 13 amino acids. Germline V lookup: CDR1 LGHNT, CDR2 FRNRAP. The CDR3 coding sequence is TGTGCTAGTGGGGGCCTAAACCGGGAGGAGCAGTACTTC. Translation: CASGGLNREEQYF.

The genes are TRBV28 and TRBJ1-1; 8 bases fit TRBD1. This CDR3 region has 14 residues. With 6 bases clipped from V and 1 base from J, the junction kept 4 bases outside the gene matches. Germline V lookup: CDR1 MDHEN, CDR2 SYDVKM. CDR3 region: CASRGQGGNTEAFF. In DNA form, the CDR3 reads TGTGCCAGCAGAGGACAGGGTGGGAACACTGAAGCTTTCTTT.

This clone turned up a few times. For the CDR3, the DNA is TGTGCCAGCGGGAGCGTCTACAATGAGCAGTTCTTC. Its protein product is CASGSVYNEQFF. V and J are TRBV2 and TRBJ2-1, with a tentative D call TRBD2 (5 bases). The CDR3 is made up of 12 amino acids. The V end lost 8 bases, the J end lost 3 bases, and 8 bases lay between the germline ends. CDR1 is SNHLY and CDR2 is FYNNEI in the germline V gene.

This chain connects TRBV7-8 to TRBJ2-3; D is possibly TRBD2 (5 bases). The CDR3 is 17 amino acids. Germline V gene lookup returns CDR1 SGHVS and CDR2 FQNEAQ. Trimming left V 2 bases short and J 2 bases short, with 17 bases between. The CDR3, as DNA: TGTGCCAGCAGCTTACATCTAGCCATGGGCCCCACAGATACGCAGTATTTT. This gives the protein CASSLHLAMGPTDTQYF. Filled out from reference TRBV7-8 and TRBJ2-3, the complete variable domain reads GAGVSQSPRYKVAKRGQDVALRCDPISGHVSLFWYQQALGQGPEFLTYFQNEAQLDKSGLPSDRFFAERPEGSVSTLKIQRTQQEDSAVYLCASSLHLAMGPTDTQYFGPGTRLTVL.

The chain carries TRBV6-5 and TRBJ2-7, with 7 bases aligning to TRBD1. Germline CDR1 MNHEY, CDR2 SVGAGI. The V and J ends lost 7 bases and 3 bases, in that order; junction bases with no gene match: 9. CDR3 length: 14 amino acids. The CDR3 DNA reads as TGTGCCAGCACTTCTCTACAGGGGTACTACGAGCAGTACTTC. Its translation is CASTSLQGYYEQYF.

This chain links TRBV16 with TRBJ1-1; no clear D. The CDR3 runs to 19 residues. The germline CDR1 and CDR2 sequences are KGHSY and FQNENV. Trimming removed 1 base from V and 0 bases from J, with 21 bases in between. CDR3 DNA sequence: TGTGCCAGCAGCCAATATCCCACCTCCGGGATGAGACTGAACACTGAAGCTTTCTTT. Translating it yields CASSQYPTSGMRLNTEAFF.

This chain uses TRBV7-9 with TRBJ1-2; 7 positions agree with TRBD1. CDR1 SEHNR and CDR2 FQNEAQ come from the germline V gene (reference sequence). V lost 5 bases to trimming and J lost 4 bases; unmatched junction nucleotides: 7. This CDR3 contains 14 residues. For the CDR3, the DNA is TGTGCCAGCAGCCCACAGACAGGGACCTATGGCTACACCTTC. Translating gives CASSPQTGTYGYTF.

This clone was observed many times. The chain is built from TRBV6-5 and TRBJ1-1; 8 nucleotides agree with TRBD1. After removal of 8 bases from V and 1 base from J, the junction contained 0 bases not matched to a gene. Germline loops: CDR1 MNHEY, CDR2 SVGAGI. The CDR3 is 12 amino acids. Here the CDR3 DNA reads TGTGCCAGCGGGACAGGGAACACTGAAGCTTTCTTT. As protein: CASGTGNTEAFF.

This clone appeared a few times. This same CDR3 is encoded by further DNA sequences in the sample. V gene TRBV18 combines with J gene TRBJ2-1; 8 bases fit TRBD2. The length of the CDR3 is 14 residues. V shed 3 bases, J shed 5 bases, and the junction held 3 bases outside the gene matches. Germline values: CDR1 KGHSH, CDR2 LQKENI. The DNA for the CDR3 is TGTGCCAGCTCACCGCCGGGGGGGCACAATGAGCAGTTCTTC. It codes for CASSPPGGHNEQFF.

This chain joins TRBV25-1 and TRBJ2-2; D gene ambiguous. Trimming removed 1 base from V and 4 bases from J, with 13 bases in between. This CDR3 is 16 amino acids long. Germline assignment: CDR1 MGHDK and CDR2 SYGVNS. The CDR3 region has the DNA TGTGCCAGCAGTGAATCGGCCGGGTACCTCACCGGGGAGCTGTTTTTT. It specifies CASSESAGYLTGELFF.